Listed here is a single T cell receptor beta chain. The germline gives CDR1 GTSNPN, CDR2 SVGIG (reference sequence). Trimming pared 3 bases from V and 1 base from J, leaving 10 bases between. There are 14 residues in the CDR3. This sample is drawn from a study of cytomegalovirus exposure and HLA in healthy donors. The primer mix had 60 Vbeta and 13 Jbeta primers. Clones were sequenced by immunoSEQ multiplex PCR, and TCRdb holds only the in-frame ones, with some missing. The table shows about 160,000 clones, with approximately 81% occurring only once. The chain has TRBV30 and TRBJ1-3; D possibly corresponds to TRBD1 (5 bases). The receptor was isolated from a boy younger than 10 in good health and CMV-seronegative. The sample comprised PBMCs. CDR3 sequence: CAWSRQRSGNTIYF. CDR3 DNA sequence: TGTGCCTGGAGCAGACAGAGATCTGGAAACACCATATATTTT.